What follows are 25 T cell receptor beta chains derived from one specimen sequenced in a study of blood T cell repertoires in COVID-19. Clones were read by immunoSEQ multiplex PCR, and TCRdb kept only the in-frame ones, dropping some. The sample carries 150,000 to 200,000 clones, roughly 76% recorded once. Sequenced: peripheral blood. The receptor set was obtained from a woman at least 80 years old with COVID-19, enrolled during active disease.

V usage is TRBV11-1 and J usage is TRBJ2-1; no clear D gene. The germline V gene has CDR1 SGHAT and CDR2 FQDESV (reference sequence). This CDR3 comprises 15 residues. The V and J ends lost 3 bases and 2 bases respectively, with 11 bases between them. The CDR3 sequence is CASSFLPLPYNEQFF. In DNA form, the CDR3 reads TGTGCCAGCAGCTTTCTCCCCCTCCCCTACAATGAGCAGTTCTTC.

The chain is built from TRBV30 and TRBJ1-6, with D unresolved. The ends were cut back, 0 bases at V and 0 bases at J, with 6 bases in the middle. Looked up from germline, CDR1 is GTSNPN and CDR2 is SVGIG (reference sequence). The CDR3 length is 15 residues. CDR3 protein: CAWSVQHSYNSPLHF. The CDR3 nucleotides read TGTGCCTGGAGTGTACAGCACTCCTATAATTCACCCCTCCACTTT.

This clone has more than one count but fewer than ten. The rearrangement links TRBV6-5 to TRBJ2-7; TRBD1 agrees at 7 bases. The ends lost 10 bases at V and 3 bases at J; junction bases unmatched: 9. The CDR3 loop spans 13 amino acids. Germline values: CDR1 MNHEY, CDR2 SVGAGI. The CDR3 DNA reads TGTGCCACCCAGTGGGGACAGAGCTACGAGCAGTACTTC. Translation gives CATQWGQSYEQYF.

The genes are TRBV7-2 and TRBJ2-7; D perhaps matches TRBD1 (6 bases). V was shortened by 1 base and J by 6 bases, with 16 bases between the two germline ends. CDR3 size: 15 residues. Germline V gene lookup returns CDR1 SGHTA and CDR2 FQGNSA. As DNA, the CDR3 is TGTGCCAGCAGCTTAGTCCTCACCGGGACATCCGAGCAGTACTTC. Translating it yields CASSLVLTGTSEQYF.

The chain couples TRBV19 to TRBJ2-1; a possible D gene is TRBD2 (6 bases). CDR1 is LNHDA and CDR2 is SQIVND in the germline V gene (reference sequence). This CDR3 contains 13 residues. Deletions cut 5 bases from V and 4 bases from J, with 9 bases between. As DNA, the CDR3 is TGTGCCAGTAGTTACCGGGGGTACAATGAGCAGTTCTTC. Its protein is CASSYRGYNEQFF.

This chain's CDR3 is CASSPLATGVNTEAFF. Here the CDR3 DNA reads TGTGCCAGCAGCCCATTGGCGACAGGTGTTAACACTGAAGCTTTCTTT. The rearrangement joins TRBV7-8 to TRBJ1-1; D possibly corresponds to TRBD1 (6 bases). The germline V gene has CDR1 SGHVS and CDR2 FQNEAQ. Trimming pared 5 bases from V and 2 bases from J, leaving 18 bases between. The CDR3 runs to 16 residues.

This clone occurred a few times. The genes are TRBV13 and TRBJ2-7, with TRBD1 matching over 7 bases. The germline CDR1 and CDR2 sequences are PRHDT and FYEKMQ (reference sequence). The CDR3 is made up of 17 amino acids. V lost 4 bases and J lost 3; bases outside the gene matches: 15. CDR3: CASSSTVEKGANYEQYF. The CDR3 DNA reads TGTGCCAGCAGCTCGACGGTGGAAAAGGGGGCCAACTACGAGCAGTACTTC.

The chain recombines TRBV27 with TRBJ2-1, with TRBD1 identical over 8 bases. Trimming at V came to 7 bases and at J to 2 bases, leaving 7 bases not matched to a gene. The CDR3 covers 15 residues. Germline assignment: CDR1 MNHEY and CDR2 SMNVEV (reference sequence). CDR3 in amino acids: CASTYDRGAYNEQFF. DNA for the CDR3: TGTGCCAGCACCTACGACAGGGGAGCCTACAATGAGCAGTTCTTC.

V and J are TRBV27 and TRBJ2-1; the match to TRBD2 covers 7 bases. This CDR3 has 14 residues. V was pared by 5 bases and J by 10 bases, with 11 bases of the junction left unmatched. Germline-derived CDR1 and CDR2 are MNHEY and SMNVEV (reference sequence). Here the CDR3 DNA reads TGTGCCAGCAGTATACGGCCTAGCGGAGGGGAGCAGTTCTTC. Its translation is CASSIRPSGGEQFF.

The V gene is TRBV18, the J gene TRBJ2-7; 7 nucleotides line up with TRBD2. CDR3 length: 14 residues. Looked up from germline, CDR1 is KGHSH and CDR2 is LQKENI. Trimming removed 5 bases from V and 5 bases from J; junction bases left unmatched: 9. CDR3 DNA sequence: TGTGCCAGCTCATCAGGACTAGTCAGCCACGAGCAGTACTTC. Translation gives CASSSGLVSHEQYF.

The rearrangement joins TRBV29-1 to TRBJ2-5; D is unclear. Germline V gene data show CDR1 as SQVTM and CDR2 as ANQGSEA. The CDR3 runs 14 residues. V was trimmed by 3 bases and J by 0 bases, leaving 11 bases between them. The CDR3 bases are TGCAGCGTTGAGAGGATGGCGTACCAAGAGACCCAGTACTTC. It encodes CSVERMAYQETQYF.

The rearrangement joins TRBV6-5 to TRBJ2-1; TRBD2 matches 8 bases. Germline values: CDR1 MNHEY, CDR2 SVGAGI. This CDR3 has 14 residues. Trimming at V came to 4 bases and at J to 4 bases, leaving 3 bases not matched to a gene. The CDR3 reads CASSSLAGYNEQFF. CDR3 nucleotides: TGTGCCAGCAGTTCGTTAGCGGGATACAATGAGCAGTTCTTC.

The chain uses TRBV19 and TRBJ2-5; TRBD2 matches 11 bases. CDR1 is LNHDA and CDR2 is SQIVND in the germline V gene (reference sequence). CDR3 length: 17 amino acids. V shed 3 bases, J shed 5 bases, and the junction held 11 bases outside the gene matches. The CDR3 spells CASSILAGGQEPETQYF. The CDR3 coding sequence is TGTGCCAGTAGTATTTTAGCGGGGGGGCAGGAGCCCGAGACCCAGTACTTC.

The V and J genes are TRBV19 and TRBJ2-2; 8 nucleotides line up with TRBD2. CDR3 length: 15 residues. CDR1 and CDR2 from the germline V gene are LNHDA and SQIVND (reference sequence). V dropped 1 base and J dropped 5; count of bases not matched to a gene: 3. The CDR3 protein is CASSIVAGRTGELFF. Here the CDR3 DNA reads TGTGCCAGTAGTATAGTAGCGGGACGGACCGGGGAGCTGTTTTTT. The whole variable domain, remainder taken from reference TRBV19 and TRBJ2-2, is DGGITQSPKYLFRKEGQNVTLSCEQNLNHDAMYWYRQDPGQGLRLIYYSQIVNDFQKGDIAEGYSVSREKKESFPLTVTSAQKNPTAFYLCASSIVAGRTGELFFGEGSRLTVL.

The V gene is TRBV9, the J gene TRBJ2-5, with D unclear. The CDR3 spans 11 residues. V was pared by 3 bases and J by 3 bases, with 3 bases between. Germline V lookup: CDR1 SGDLS, CDR2 YYNGEE. DNA of the CDR3: TGTGCCAGCAGCGCCGAAGAGACCCAGTACTTC. This codes for CASSAEETQYF. The full variable domain, with the rest looked up from reference TRBV9 and TRBJ2-5, is DSGVTQTPKHLITATGQRVTLRCSPRSGDLSVYWYQQSLDQGLQFLIQYYNGEERAKGNILERFSAQQFPDLHSELNLSSLELGDSALYFCASSAEETQYFGPGTRLLVL.

In regard to this clone: The same CDR3 also results from other DNA sequences found in this sample. This chain uses TRBV5-4 with TRBJ1-2, with a tentative D call TRBD1 (5 bases). This CDR3 is 13 amino acids long. V shed 2 bases and J shed 1 base, with 6 bases lying between them. Germline assignment: CDR1 SGHNT and CDR2 YYREEE (reference sequence). The CDR3 region has the DNA TGTGCCAGCAGCTTAGACAGTAACTATGGCTACACCTTC. Its protein product is CASSLDSNYGYTF.

This chain uses TRBV6-5 with TRBJ2-7; 7 nucleotides align to TRBD2. Per germline, CDR1 MNHEY and CDR2 SVGAGI. CDR3 length: 13 amino acids. V lost 2 bases to trimming and J lost 12 bases; unmatched junction nucleotides: 10. The CDR3 region is CASSYGKATSLYF. The DNA of the CDR3 is TGTGCCAGCAGTTACGGAAAGGCGACTAGCCTGTACTTC.

This clone was seen once. V usage is TRBV29-1 and J usage is TRBJ1-5; possibly TRBD1 for D (6 bases). The CDR3 is 14 residues long. The germline V and J ends were trimmed by 4 bases and 6 bases, with 16 bases remaining between them. Germline assignment: CDR1 SQVTM and CDR2 ANQGSEA. As DNA, the CDR3 is TGCAGCGTTGTGTGGCAGGGGTTAGGTCAGCCCCAGCATTTT. Translated, it gives CSVVWQGLGQPQHF.

The chain recombines TRBV18 with TRBJ1-2, with D unclear. Germline V gene sequence: CDR1 KGHSH, CDR2 LQKENI. Trimming shortened V by 5 bases and J by 4 bases, and 11 bases separated the two germline ends. This CDR3 region has 13 residues. Here the CDR3 DNA reads TGTGCCAGCTCAGGGCAGGAATCCTATGGCTACACCTTC. Translation gives CASSGQESYGYTF.

The gene calls are TRBV7-8 and TRBJ2-7, with D perhaps TRBD1 (6 bases). V lost 1 base to trimming and J lost 5 bases, with 12 bases between them. Germline CDR1 reads SGHVS; CDR2 reads FQNEAQ. CDR3 size: 14 residues. The CDR3 sequence is CASSLVSQGNEQYF. The CDR3 nucleotides read TGTGCCAGCAGCTTAGTGTCGCAGGGGAACGAGCAGTACTTC.

Remarks on this clone: The same CDR3 can be traced to other DNA sequences in this sample. The V gene is TRBV12-3 or TRBV12-4, the J gene TRBJ1-2, with 7 bases that match TRBD1. The CDR3 is 12 amino acids. Trimming at V came to 5 bases and at J to 8 bases, leaving 5 bases not matched to a gene. The CDR3 here is CASSLTGRGYTF. In nucleotides, the CDR3 is TGTGCCAGCAGTCTGACAGGGAGAGGCTACACCTTC.

The V call is TRBV5-1, the J call TRBJ2-3, with D possibly being TRBD2 (5 bases). The V end was cut by 4 bases, the J end by 4 bases, with 7 bases between. The CDR3 spans 12 residues. Germline V CDR1 and CDR2: SGHRS, YFSETQ. The CDR3 DNA reads as TGCGCCAGCAGCCAGCGGCCAGATACGCAGTATTTT. It is translated as CASSQRPDTQYF.

This clone was counted a single time. One end of the junction varies from germline; a read error may be responsible. J is TRBJ1-2 and V is TRBV20-1, with a weak D call TRBD1 (5 bases). The CDR3 runs to 11 residues. Germline V gene lookup returns CDR1 DFQATT and CDR2 SNEGSKA (reference sequence). DNA for the CDR3: TGCAGTGCAGGGGTCGGAACCTCCTTGCCCTTC. Residues: CSAGVGTSLPF.

This chain uses TRBV6-5 with TRBJ1-2; possibly TRBD1 for D (6 bases). Trimming cost V 4 bases and J 4 bases, with 19 bases left between them. The CDR3 covers 16 residues. Germline CDR1 MNHEY, CDR2 SVGAGI. The CDR3 is CASSWGPWTETYGYTF. The CDR3 region has the DNA TGTGCCAGCAGTTGGGGGCCGTGGACGGAAACCTATGGCTACACCTTC.

This clone showed up just a few times. V gene TRBV11-2 combines with J gene TRBJ2-7, with 10 bases lining up with TRBD1. CDR1 is SGHAT, CDR2 FQNNGV, per germline. The junction had 2 bases not matched to a gene; V was cut back by 2 bases and J by 1 base. The CDR3 length is 15 residues. The CDR3 region is CASSLRTGGSYEQYF. In nucleotides, the CDR3 is TGTGCCAGCAGCTTACGGACAGGGGGGTCCTACGAGCAGTACTTC.